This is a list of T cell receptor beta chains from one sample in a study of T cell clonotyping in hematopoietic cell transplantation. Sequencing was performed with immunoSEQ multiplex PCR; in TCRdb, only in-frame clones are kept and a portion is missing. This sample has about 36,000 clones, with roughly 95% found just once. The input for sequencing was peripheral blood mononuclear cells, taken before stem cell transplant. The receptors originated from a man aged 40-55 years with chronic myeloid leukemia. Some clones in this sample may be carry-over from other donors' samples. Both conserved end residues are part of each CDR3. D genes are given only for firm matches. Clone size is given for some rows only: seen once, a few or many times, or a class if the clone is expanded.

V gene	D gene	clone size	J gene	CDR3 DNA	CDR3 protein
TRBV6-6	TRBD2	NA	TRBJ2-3	TGTGCCAGCAGTAGCGGGGGTACGCAGTATTTT	CASSSGGTQYF
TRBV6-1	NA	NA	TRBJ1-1	TGTGCCAGCAGTAGACAGGCCCCGAACACTGAAGCTTTCTTT	CASSRQAPNTEAFF
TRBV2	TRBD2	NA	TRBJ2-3	TGTGCCAGCAATAGCGGGGTCGGCACAGATACGCAGTATTTT	CASNSGVGTDTQYF
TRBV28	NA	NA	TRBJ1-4	TGTGCCAGCAGTCTTCCGGGCCCCGGGCGGGAAAAACTGTTTTTT	CASSLPGPGREKLFF
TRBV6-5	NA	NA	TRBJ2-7	TGTGCCAGCCATAAAGGGTCCGGGAGCTACGAGCAGTACTTC	CASHKGSGSYEQYF
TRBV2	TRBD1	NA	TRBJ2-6	TGTGCCAGAGGACAGGCCGGGGCCAACGTCCTGACTTTC	CARGQAGANVLTF
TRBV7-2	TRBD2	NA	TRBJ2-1	TGTGCCAGCAGCTTTACCGGGACTAGCTGGGGCAATGAGCAGTTCTTC	CASSFTGTSWGNEQFF
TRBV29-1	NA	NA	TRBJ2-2	TGCAGCGTCGCCCCGGGACAGAACACCGGGGAGCTGTTTTTT	CSVAPGQNTGELFF
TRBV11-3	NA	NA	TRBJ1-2	TGTGCCAGCAGCCGACGACACGCCGGGCGGGATCCTAACTATGGCTACACCTTC	CASSRRHAGRDPNYGYTF
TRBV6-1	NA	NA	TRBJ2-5	TGTGCCAGCAGGGTTGGCTCCAAAGAGACCCAGTACTTC	CASRVGSKETQYF
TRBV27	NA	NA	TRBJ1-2	TGTGCCAGCAGTTTGAACCTCCAACCCCTGGGGCAGGGTAACTATGGCTACACCTTC	CASSLNLQPLGQGNYGYTF
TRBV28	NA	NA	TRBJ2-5	TGTGCCAGCAGTTTATCCCAGGTTCAAGAGACCCAGTACTTC	CASSLSQVQETQYF
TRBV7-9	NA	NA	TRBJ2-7	TGTGCCAGCAGCTTAGGGGGCCAGTTCTACGAGCAGTACTTC	CASSLGGQFYEQYF
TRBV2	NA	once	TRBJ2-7	TGTGCCAGCCAGCAGGGGTCTAGCTCCTACGAGCAGTACTTC	CASQQGSSSYEQYF
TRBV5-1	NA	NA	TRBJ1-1	TGCGCCAGCAGCTTGGCCTCGGACACTGAAGCTTTCTTT	CASSLASDTEAFF
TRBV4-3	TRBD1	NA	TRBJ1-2	TGCGCCAGCAGCCAAGATTGGACAGGGGGTGGCTACACCTTC	CASSQDWTGGGYTF
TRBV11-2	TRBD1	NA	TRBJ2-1	TGTGCCAGCAGCTCATTACAGGGGGCAAAGATAGGATCCTACAATGAGCAGTTCTTC	CASSSLQGAKIGSYNEQFF
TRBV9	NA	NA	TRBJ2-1	TGTGCCAGCAGCGCGGGGACGGCCTACAATGAGCAGTTCTTC	CASSAGTAYNEQFF
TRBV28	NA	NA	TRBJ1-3	TGTGCCAGCAGTTTATTAACCGCAGGCTCTGGAAACACCATATATTTT	CASSLLTAGSGNTIYF
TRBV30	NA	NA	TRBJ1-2	TGTGCCTGGGACAGCAGTTATGGCTACACCTTC	CAWDSSYGYTF
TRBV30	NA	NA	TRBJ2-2	TGTGCCTGGAGTAGCGTCCGCGCGAACACCGGGGAGCTGTTTTTT	CAWSSVRANTGELFF
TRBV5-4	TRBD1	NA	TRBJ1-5	TGTGCCAGCAGCTGCGCCCGGACAGGTATCAATCAGCCCCAGCATTTT	CASSCARTGINQPQHF
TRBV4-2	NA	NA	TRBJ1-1	TGTGCCAGCAGCCAAGATGCGGCCTGGAACACTGAAGCTTTCTTT	CASSQDAAWNTEAFF
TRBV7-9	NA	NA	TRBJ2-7	TGTGCCAGCAGTGCACCTCCCTACGAGCAGTACTTC	CASSAPPYEQYF
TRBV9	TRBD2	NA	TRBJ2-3	TGTGCCAGCAGCTCGAGGACTAGCGGGGGCACAGATACGCAGTATTTT	CASSSRTSGGTDTQYF
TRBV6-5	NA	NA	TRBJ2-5	TGTGCCAGCAGTTACCCGGGACAAGGCCAGTACTTC	CASSYPGQGQYF
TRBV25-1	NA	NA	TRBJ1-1	TGTGCCAGCAGGGGGGGGTTCACTGAAGCTTTCTTT	CASRGGFTEAFF
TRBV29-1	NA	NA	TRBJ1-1	TGCAGCGTTGAGACCAGACTGAACACTGAAGCTTTCTTT	CSVETRLNTEAFF
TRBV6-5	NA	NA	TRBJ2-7	TGTGCCAGCAGTTTGGGCTACGAGCAGTACTTC	CASSLGYEQYF
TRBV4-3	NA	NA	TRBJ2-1	TGCGCCAGCAGCCCCCACGGGAATGAGCAGTTCTTC	CASSPHGNEQFF
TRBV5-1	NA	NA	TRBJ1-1	TGCGCCAGCAGCTTGCAAGGCAAGGAGGCTTTCTTT	CASSLQGKEAFF
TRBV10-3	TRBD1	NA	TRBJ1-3	TGTGCCATCAGGGCGTGGACAGGACGATCCTCTGGAAACACCATATATTTT	CAIRAWTGRSSGNTIYF
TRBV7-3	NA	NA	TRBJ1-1	TGTGCCAGCAGCCCGACCCTAGGGACGGTTAACACTGAAGCTTTCTTT	CASSPTLGTVNTEAFF
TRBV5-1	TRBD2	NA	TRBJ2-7	TGCGCCAGCAGCCCCGGGGGGGGTGTCTACGAGCAGTACTTC	CASSPGGGVYEQYF
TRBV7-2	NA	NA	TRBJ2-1	TGTGCCAGCAGCTTAGCGGGACACGCCAACAATGAGCAGTTCTTC	CASSLAGHANNEQFF
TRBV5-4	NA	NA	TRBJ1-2	TGTGCCAGCAGCCTGCCCCCTGGATATGGCTACACCTTC	CASSLPPGYGYTF
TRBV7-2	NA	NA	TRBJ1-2	TGTGCCAGCAGCTATGGGGGGCAGCGGAGATCCTATGGCTACACCTTC	CASSYGGQRRSYGYTF
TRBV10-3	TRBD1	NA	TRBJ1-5	TGTGCCATCGCGACAGGGGATAGCAATCAGCCCCAGCATTTT	CAIATGDSNQPQHF
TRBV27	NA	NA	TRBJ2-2	TGTGCCAGCAGCAAAAGGGCAGGGCAGAACACCGGGGAGCTGTTTTTT	CASSKRAGQNTGELFF
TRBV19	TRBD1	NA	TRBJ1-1	TGTGCCGGTAAGACAGGGACTGAAGCTTTCTTT	CAGKTGTEAFF
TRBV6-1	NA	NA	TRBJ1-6	TGTGCCAGCAGTGAATTCCGACCGTCCATCTATAATTCACCCCTCCACTTT	CASSEFRPSIYNSPLHF
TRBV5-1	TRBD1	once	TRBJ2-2	TGCGCCAGCAGCTCCAGGGGGCGTAAGGACACCGGGGAGCTGTTTTTT	CASSSRGRKDTGELFF
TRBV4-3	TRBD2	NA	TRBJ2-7	TGCGCCAGCAGCCAAGATCTGGCTAGCGGGGGACCCTACGAGCAGTACTTC	CASSQDLASGGPYEQYF
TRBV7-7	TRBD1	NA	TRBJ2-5	TGTGCCAGCAGCGACCCCGGGACAGGGCTTGGTTACCAAGAGACCCAGTACTTC	CASSDPGTGLGYQETQYF
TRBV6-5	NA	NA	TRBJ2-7	TGTGCCAGCGTATACGAGGCTACCTACGAGCAGTACTTC	CASVYEATYEQYF
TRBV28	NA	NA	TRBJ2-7	TGTGCCAGCAGTAAATCCTACGAGCAGTACTTC	CASSKSYEQYF
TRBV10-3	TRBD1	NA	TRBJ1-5	TGTGCCATCAGTTCGACAGGGTCGGGTCAGCCCCAGCATTTT	CAISSTGSGQPQHF
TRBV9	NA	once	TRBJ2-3	TGTGCCAGCAGCGCCGACAGAGGCGCCCCGCGTACAGATACGCAGTATTTT	CASSADRGAPRTDTQYF
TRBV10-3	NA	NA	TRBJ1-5	TGTGCCTCAGGCCCTACCACGGGAGCGCAAAGCAATCAGCCCCAGCATTTT	CASGPTTGAQSNQPQHF
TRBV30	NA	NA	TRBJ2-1	TGTGCCTGGAGTGAAGGTAGGCCCTACAATGAGCAGTTCTTC	CAWSEGRPYNEQFF
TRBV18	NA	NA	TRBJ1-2	TGTGCCAGCTCACTACAGACAGGAACCCATAACTATGGCTACACCTTC	CASSLQTGTHNYGYTF
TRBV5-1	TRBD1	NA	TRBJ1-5	TGCGCCAGCAGCTTGGGACAGGGGAAGGCTCAGCCCCAGCATTTT	CASSLGQGKAQPQHF
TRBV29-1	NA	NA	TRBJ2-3	TGCAGCGTTGAAGGCCTCCTAGCTACTAAAACAGATACGCAGTATTTT	CSVEGLLATKTDTQYF
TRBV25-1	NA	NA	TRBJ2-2	TGTGCCAGCAGTGAATCCTGGGCCGGGGAGCTGTTTTTT	CASSESWAGELFF
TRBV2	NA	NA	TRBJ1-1	TGTGCCATCCCAGGGACGGCGAACACTGAAGCTTTCTTT	CAIPGTANTEAFF
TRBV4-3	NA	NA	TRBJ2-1	TGCGCCAGCAGCCAAGAGGCATACTCCTACAATGAGCAGTTCTTC	CASSQEAYSYNEQFF
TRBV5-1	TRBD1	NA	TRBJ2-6	TGCGCCAGCAGCTCCCCGGGACAGGGGGGACCTGGGGCCAACGTCCTGACTTTC	CASSSPGQGGPGANVLTF
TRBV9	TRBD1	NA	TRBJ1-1	TGTGCCAGCAGCGTAGGAGCGGGGACAGGGAACACTGAAGCTTTCTTT	CASSVGAGTGNTEAFF
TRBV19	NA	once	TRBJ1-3	TGTGCCACACTTTCGGAGGGGGAAACCATATATTTT	CATLSEGETIYF